This T cell receptor beta chain comes out of a study of T cells after yellow fever vaccination. TCRdb analysed the 5' RACE reads with MiXCR anew, one entry per CDR3 protein. The sample lists just under 600,000 distinct CDR3 sequences; approximately 12% were seen once. There are a few counts of this clonotype. The CDR3 loop spans 16 amino acids. V was shortened by 6 bases and J by 0 bases, with 14 bases between the two germline ends. This receptor was taken from a man aged 25-45 years who received the YFV17D yellow fever vaccine. The V gene is TRBV12-3 or TRBV12-4, the J gene TRBJ2-2; the D is unclear. Here the sequenced sample was PBMCs, taken on the day of the yellow fever booster vaccination. The CDR3 DNA is TGTGCCAGCAGACGTCGAGGAACCCCGAACACCGGGGAGCTGTTTTTT. Residues: CASRRRGTPNTGELFF.